This TCR beta chain stems from a study of CD8+CD57+ T cells in acquired aplastic anemia. Study-wide context: Sorted CD4+ and CD8+ cells yielded approximately 3.4 ug of DNA on average. Overall study results and limits: The study found no significant CD8+ Simpson's diversity difference between patients and controls.

This clonotype was observed once. Its specificity is not known. At one end the junction does not follow the germline gene, possibly because of a read error. All sequencing subjects had displayed CD8+CD57+ cell expansion on flow cytometry. Per germline, CDR1 SNHLY and CDR2 FYNNEI. The CDR3 totals 16 residues. Genomic DNA served as template for TCR beta VDJ and CDR3 profiling. TCRdb itself ran the reads through MiXCR, one entry per CDR3 protein. The data show roughly 250,000 distinct CDR3 sequences, 70% to 85% seen once. What was sequenced was sorted CD4+, CD8+, or CD8+CD57+ T cells (not recorded which) from PBMCs. This TCR was sampled from a human donor with aplastic anemia. The chain has TRBV2 and TRBJ2-1, with 8 bases lining up with TRBD2. The CDR3 sequence is CACSVQRRGGSDEQFF. Here the CDR3 DNA reads TGTGCCTGCAGCGTGCAAAGGCGCGGGGGGAGCGATGAGCAGTTCTTC.